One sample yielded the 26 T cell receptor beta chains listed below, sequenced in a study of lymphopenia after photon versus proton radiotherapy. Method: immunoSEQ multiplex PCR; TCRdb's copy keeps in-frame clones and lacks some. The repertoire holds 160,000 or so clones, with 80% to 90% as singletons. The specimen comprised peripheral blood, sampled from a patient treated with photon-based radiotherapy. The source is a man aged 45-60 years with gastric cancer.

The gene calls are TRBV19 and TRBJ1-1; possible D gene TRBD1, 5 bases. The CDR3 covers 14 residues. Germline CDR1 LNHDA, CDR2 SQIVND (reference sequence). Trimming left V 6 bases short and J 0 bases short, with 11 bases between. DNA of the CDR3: TGTGCCAGTAGGCTTGACAGAGTGAACACTGAAGCTTTCTTT. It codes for CASRLDRVNTEAFF.

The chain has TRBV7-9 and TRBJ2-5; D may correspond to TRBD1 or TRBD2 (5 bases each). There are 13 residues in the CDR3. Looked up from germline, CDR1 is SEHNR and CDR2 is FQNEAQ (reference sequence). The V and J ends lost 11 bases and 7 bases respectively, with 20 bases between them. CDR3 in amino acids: CAGTLRGEVTQYF. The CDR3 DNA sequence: TGTGCCGGGACCCTGAGAGGAGAAGTGACCCAGTACTTC. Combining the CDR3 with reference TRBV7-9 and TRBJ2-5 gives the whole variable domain DTGVSQNPRHKITKRGQNVTFRCDPISEHNRLYWYRQTLGQGPEFLTYFQNEAQLEKSRLLSDRFSAERPKGSFSTLEIQRTEQGDSAMYLCAGTLRGEVTQYFGPGTRLLVL.

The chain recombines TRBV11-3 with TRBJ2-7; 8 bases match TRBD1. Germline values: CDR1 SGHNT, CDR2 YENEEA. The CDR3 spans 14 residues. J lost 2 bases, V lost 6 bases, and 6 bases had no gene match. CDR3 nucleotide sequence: TGTGCCAGCAGTCCCGGGACAGGAGCCTACGAGCAGTACTTC. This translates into CASSPGTGAYEQYF.

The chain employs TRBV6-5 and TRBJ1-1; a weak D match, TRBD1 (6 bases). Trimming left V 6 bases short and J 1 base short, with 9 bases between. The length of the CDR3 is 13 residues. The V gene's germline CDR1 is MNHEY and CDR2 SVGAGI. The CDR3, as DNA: TGTGCCAGCAGCCGGACAGAGAACACTGAAGCTTTCTTT. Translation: CASSRTENTEAFF.

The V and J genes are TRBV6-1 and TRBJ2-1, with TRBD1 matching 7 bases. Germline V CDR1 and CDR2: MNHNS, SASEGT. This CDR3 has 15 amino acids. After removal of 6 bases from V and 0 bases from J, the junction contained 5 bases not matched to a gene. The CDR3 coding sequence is TGTGCCAGCAGCCGACAGGGCTCCTCCTACAATGAGCAGTTCTTC. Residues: CASSRQGSSYNEQFF.

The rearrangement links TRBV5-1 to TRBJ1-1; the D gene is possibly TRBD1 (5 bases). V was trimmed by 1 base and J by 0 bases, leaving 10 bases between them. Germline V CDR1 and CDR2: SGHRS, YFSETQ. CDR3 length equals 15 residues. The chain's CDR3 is CASSLFPGVNTEAFF. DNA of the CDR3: TGCGCCAGCAGCTTGTTCCCGGGGGTGAACACTGAAGCTTTCTTT.

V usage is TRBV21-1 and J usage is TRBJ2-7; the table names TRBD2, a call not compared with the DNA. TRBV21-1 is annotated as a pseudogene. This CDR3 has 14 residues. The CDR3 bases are TGTGCCAGCATCCGGTCCGGGACTAAGTGGGAGCAGTACTTC. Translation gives CASIRSGTKWEQYF.

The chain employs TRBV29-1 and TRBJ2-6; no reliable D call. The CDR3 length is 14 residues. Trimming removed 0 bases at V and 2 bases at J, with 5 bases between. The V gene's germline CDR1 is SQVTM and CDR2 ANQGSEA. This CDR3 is CSVEEAPGANVLTF. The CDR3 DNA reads TGCAGCGTTGAAGAAGCGCCTGGGGCCAACGTCCTGACTTTC.

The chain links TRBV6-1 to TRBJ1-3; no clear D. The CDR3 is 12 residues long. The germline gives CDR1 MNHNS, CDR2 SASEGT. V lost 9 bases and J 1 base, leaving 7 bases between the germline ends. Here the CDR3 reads CASHGSGNTIYF. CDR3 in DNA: TGTGCCAGTCACGGTTCTGGAAACACCATATATTTT.

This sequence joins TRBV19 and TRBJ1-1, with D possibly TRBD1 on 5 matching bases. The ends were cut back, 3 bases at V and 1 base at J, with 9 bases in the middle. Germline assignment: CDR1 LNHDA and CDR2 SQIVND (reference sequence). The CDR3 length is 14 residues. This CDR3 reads CASSMGEANTEAFF. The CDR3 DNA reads TGTGCCAGTAGTATGGGGGAAGCGAACACTGAAGCTTTCTTT.

The CDR3 coding sequence is TGTGCCAGCAGCGTAGATGGCTATCGAGAGACCCAGTACTTC. This gives the protein CASSVDGYRETQYF. The rearrangement uses TRBV9 and TRBJ2-5; no definite D call. Trimming removed 0 bases at V and 4 bases at J, with 10 bases between. Germline V lookup: CDR1 SGDLS, CDR2 YYNGEE. This CDR3 spans 14 amino acids.

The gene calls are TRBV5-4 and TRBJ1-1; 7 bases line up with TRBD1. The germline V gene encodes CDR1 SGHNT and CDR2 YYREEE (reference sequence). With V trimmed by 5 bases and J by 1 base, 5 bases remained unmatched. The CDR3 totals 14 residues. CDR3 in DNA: TGTGCCAGCAGTTTGAACAGGGGGAACACTGAAGCTTTCTTT. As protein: CASSLNRGNTEAFF.

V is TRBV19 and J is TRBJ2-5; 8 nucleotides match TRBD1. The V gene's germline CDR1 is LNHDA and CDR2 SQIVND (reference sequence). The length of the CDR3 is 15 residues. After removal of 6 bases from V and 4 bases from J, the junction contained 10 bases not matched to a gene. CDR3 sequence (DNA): TGTGCCAGTAGCCCAACAGGGGGAAGAGGAGAGACCCAGTACTTC. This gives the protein CASSPTGGRGETQYF.

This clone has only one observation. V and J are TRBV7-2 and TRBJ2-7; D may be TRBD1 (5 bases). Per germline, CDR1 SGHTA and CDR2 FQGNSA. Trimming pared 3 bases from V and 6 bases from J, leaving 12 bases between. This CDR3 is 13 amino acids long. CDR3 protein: CASSFRQTREQYF. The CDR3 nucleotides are TGTGCCAGCAGCTTTCGACAGACTCGCGAGCAGTACTTC.

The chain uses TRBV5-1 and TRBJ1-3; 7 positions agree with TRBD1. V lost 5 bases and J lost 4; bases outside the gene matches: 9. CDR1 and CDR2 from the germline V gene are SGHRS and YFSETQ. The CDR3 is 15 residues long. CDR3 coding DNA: TGCGCCAGCAGTCAGGGGGGACTCCTGGGAAACACCATATATTTT. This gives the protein CASSQGGLLGNTIYF.

CDR3 DNA sequence: TGTGCCAGCAGCTCCAGGGGGACCAACACTGAAGCTTTCTTT. Protein product: CASSSRGTNTEAFF. The chain uses TRBV11-1 and TRBJ1-1; 7 bases agree with TRBD1. J was trimmed by 2 bases and V by 4 bases; bases with no gene match: 4. Per the germline V gene, CDR1 is SGHAT and CDR2 is FQDESV (reference sequence). This CDR3 comprises 14 residues.

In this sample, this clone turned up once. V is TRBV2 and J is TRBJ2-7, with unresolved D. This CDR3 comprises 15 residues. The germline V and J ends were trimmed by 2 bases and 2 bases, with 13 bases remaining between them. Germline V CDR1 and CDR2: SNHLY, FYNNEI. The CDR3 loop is CASSEIGVKAYEQYF. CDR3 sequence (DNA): TGTGCCAGCAGTGAAATTGGAGTCAAAGCCTACGAGCAGTACTTC.

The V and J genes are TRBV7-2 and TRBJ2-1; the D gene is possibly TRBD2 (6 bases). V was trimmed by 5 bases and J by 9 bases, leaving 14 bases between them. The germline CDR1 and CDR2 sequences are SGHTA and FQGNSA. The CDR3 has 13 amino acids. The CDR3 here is CASSPRPGGEQFF. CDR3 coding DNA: TGTGCCAGCAGCCCGCGGCCCGGGGGTGAGCAGTTCTTC.

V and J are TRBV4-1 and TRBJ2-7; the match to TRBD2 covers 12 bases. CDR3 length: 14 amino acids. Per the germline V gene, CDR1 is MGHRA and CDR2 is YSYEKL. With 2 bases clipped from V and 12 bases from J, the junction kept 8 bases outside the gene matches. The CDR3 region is CASSQSGLAGSRYF. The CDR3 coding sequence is TGCGCCAGCAGCCAATCGGGACTAGCGGGTTCTAGGTACTTC.

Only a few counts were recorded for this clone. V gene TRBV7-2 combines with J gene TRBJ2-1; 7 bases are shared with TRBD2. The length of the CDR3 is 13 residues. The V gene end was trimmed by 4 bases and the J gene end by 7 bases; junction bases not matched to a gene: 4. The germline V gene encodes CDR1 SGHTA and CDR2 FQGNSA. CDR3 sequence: CASSWTRLNEQFF. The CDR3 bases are TGTGCCAGCAGCTGGACTAGATTGAATGAGCAGTTCTTC.

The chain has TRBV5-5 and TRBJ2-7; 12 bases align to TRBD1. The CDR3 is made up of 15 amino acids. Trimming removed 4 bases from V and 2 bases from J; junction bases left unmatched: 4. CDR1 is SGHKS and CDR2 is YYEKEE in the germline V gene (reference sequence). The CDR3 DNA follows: TGTGCCAGCAGCAAGGGACAGGGGGCCCCCTACGAGCAGTACTTC. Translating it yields CASSKGQGAPYEQYF. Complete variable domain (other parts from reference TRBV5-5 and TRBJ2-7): DAGVTQSPTHLIKTRGQQVTLRCSPISGHKSVSWYQQVLGQGPQFIFQYYEKEERGRGNFPDRFSARQFPNYSSELNVNALLLGDSALYLCASSKGQGAPYEQYFGPGTRLTVT.

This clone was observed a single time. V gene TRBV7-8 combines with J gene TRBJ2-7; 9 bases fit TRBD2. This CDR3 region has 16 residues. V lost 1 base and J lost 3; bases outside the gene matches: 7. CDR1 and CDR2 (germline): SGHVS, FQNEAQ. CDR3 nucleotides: TGTGCCAGCAGCTTAGGTACTAGCGGGCCGTTCTACGAGCAGTACTTC. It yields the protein CASSLGTSGPFYEQYF.

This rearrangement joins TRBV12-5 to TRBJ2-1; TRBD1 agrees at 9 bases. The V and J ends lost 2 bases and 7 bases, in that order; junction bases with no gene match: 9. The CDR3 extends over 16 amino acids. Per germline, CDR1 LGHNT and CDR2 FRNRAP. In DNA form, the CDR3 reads TGTGCTAGTGGTTTGAGGGGACAGGGTAGATGGAATGAGCAGTTCTTC. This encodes CASGLRGQGRWNEQFF.

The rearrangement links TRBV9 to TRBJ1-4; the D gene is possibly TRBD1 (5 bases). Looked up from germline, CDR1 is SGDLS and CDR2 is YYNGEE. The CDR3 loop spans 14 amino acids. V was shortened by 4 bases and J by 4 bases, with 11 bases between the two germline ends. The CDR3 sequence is CASSPTGNNEKLFF. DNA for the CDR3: TGTGCCAGCAGCCCTACAGGAAATAATGAAAAACTGTTTTTT.

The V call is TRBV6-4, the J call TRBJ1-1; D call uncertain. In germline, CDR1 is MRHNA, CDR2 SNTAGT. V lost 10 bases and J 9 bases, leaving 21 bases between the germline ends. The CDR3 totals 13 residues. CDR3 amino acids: CATAEEAANKAFF. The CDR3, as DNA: TGTGCCACAGCAGAGGAGGCAGCGAATAAAGCTTTCTTT.

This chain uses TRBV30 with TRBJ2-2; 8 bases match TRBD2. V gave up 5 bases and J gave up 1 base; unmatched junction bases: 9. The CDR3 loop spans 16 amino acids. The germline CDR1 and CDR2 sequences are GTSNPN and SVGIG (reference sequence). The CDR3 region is CAWVPSREVNTGELFF. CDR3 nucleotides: TGTGCCTGGGTCCCCTCGCGGGAGGTGAACACCGGGGAGCTGTTTTTT.